The clone carrying this T cell receptor beta chain was recorded a few times. This sample is part of a study of preoperative IRX-2 immunotherapy in early breast cancer. The data were produced by immunoSEQ multiplex PCR, yet TCRdb's version contains in-frame clones alone and is incomplete. This table holds 40,000 to 50,000 clones, 70% to 85% found once. The germline V gene encodes CDR1 LNHNV and CDR2 YYDKDF (reference sequence). J was trimmed by 1 base and V by 0 bases; bases with no gene match: 4. CDR3 length equals 16 residues. Treatment specified: preoperative locoregional IRX-2 cytokine immunotherapy.

This TCR came from a human donor with breast cancer. The chain has TRBV15 and TRBJ2-3, with TRBD2 matching over 7 bases. Sequencing used tumor tissue, obtained after IRX-2 immunotherapy. CDR3 sequence reads: CATSRDAGVGTDTQYF. The CDR3 DNA reads TGTGCCACCAGCAGAGACGCGGGGGTCGGCACAGATACGCAGTATTTT.